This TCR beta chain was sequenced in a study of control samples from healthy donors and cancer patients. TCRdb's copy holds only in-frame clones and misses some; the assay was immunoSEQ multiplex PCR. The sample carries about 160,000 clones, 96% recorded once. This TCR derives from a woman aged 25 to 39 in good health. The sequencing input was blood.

The CDR3 nucleotides read TGTGCCAGCAGTAGGGACAGAGACTATGGCTACACCTTC. Protein product: CASSRDRDYGYTF. The rearrangement links TRBV6-5 to TRBJ1-2, with 7 bases fitting TRBD1. With V trimmed by 5 bases and J by 3 bases, 3 bases remained unmatched. The germline gives CDR1 MNHEY, CDR2 SVGAGI. The CDR3 consists of 13 residues.